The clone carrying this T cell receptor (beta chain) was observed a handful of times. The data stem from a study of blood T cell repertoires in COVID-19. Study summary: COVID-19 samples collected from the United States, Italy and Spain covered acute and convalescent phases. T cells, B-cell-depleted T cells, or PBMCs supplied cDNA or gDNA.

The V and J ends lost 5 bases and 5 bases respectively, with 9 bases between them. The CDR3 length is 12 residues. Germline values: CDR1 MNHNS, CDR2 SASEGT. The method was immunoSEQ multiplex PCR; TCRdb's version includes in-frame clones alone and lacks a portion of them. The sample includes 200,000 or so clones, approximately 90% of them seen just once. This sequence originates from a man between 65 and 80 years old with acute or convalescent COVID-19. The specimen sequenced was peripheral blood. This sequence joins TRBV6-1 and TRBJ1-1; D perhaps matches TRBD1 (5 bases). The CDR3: CASSPGLTEAFF. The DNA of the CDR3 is TGTGCCAGCAGTCCAGGGTTAACTGAAGCTTTCTTT.